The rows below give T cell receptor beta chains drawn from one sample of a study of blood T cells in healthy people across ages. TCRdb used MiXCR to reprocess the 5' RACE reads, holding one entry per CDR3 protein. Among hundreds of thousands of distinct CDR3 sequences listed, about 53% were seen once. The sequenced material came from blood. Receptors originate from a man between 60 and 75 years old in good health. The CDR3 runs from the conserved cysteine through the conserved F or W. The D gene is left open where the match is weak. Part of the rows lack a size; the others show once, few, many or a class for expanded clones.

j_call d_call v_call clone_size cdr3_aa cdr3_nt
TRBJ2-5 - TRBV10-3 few CAIRATAGQETQYF TGTGCCATCAGAGCGACAGCCGGCCAAGAGACCCAGTACTTC
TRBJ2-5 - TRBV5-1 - CASSSLASETQYF TGCGCCAGCAGCTCTCTAGCTTCAGAGACCCAGTACTTC
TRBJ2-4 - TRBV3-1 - CASSPQGAKNIQYF TGTGCCAGCAGCCCACAGGGAGCCAAAAACATTCAGTACTTC
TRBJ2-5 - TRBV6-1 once CASSEGPQTGGETQYF TGTGCCAGCAGTGAAGGCCCACAAACAGGAGGAGAGACCCAGTACTTC
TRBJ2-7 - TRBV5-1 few CASSLEAGSSYEQYF TGCGCCAGCAGCTTGGAAGCAGGGAGCTCCTACGAGCAGTACTTC
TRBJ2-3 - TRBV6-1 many CASSEQANTDTQYF TGTGCCAGCAGTGAACAGGCCAACACAGATACGCAGTATTTT
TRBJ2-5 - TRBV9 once CASSVGVTGETQYF TGTGCCAGCAGCGTTGGGGTAACGGGAGAGACCCAGTACTTC
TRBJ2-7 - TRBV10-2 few CASSERRTVRYEQYF TGCGCCAGCAGTGAGAGGAGGACAGTTCGGTACGAGCAGTACTTC
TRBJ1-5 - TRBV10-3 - CAIQGRADQPQHF TGTGCCATCCAAGGGAGGGCTGATCAGCCCCAGCATTTT
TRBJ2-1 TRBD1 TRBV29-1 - CSVERETGYGGEQFF TGCAGCGTTGAAAGGGAGACAGGGTACGGCGGTGAGCAGTTCTTC
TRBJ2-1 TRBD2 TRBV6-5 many CASSSYGLAGDEQFF TGTGCCAGCAGTTCCTACGGACTAGCGGGGGACGAGCAGTTCTTC
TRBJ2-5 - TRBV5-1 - CASSLILAPQETQYF TGCGCCAGCAGCTTAATCCTAGCCCCGCAAGAGACCCAGTACTTC
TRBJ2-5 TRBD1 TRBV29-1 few CSVRTGALGETQYF TGCAGCGTCCGTACAGGGGCGCTGGGGGAGACCCAGTACTTC
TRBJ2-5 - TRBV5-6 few CASSLPVGQDDETQYF TGTGCCAGCAGCCTCCCGGTGGGGCAAGACGACGAGACCCAGTACTTC
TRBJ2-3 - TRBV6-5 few CASSYSKPAESTDTQYF TGTGCCAGCAGTTACTCGAAGCCAGCGGAGAGCACAGATACGCAGTATTTT
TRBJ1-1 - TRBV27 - CASSYPGARNTEAFF TGTGCCAGCAGTTATCCAGGGGCGAGGAACACTGAAGCTTTCTTT
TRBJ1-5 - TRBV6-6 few CASSYEEGSNQPQHF TGTGCCAGCAGTTACGAGGAAGGTAGCAATCAGCCCCAGCATTTT
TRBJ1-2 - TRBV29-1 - CSVLRGQDGYTF TGCAGCGTTTTAAGAGGGCAGGATGGCTACACCTTC
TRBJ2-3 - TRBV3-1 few CASSLTEGRNTQYF TGTGCCAGCAGCCTAACAGAGGGGCGGAATACGCAGTATTTT
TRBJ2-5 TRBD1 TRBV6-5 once CASRLGQGAWETQYF TGTGCCAGCAGACTGGGGCAGGGGGCATGGGAGACCCAGTACTTC
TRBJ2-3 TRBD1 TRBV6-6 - CASSSNRGGTDTQYF TGTGCCAGCAGTTCGAACAGGGGTGGTACAGATACGCAGTATTTT
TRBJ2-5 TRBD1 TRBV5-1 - CASSDKFRDSQETQYF TGCGCCAGCAGCGATAAATTCCGGGACAGCCAAGAGACCCAGTACTTC
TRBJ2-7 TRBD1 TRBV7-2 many CASSATGYEQYF TGTGCCAGCAGCGCGACAGGGTACGAGCAGTACTTC
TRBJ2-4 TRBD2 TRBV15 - CATSRDRRGGVGAKNIQYF TGTGCCACCAGCAGAGATCGGCGGGGGGGTGTAGGGGCCAAAAACATTCAGTACTTC
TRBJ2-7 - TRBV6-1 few CASSEDSFSYEQYF TGTGCCAGCAGTGAGGACAGTTTTTCCTACGAGCAGTACTTC
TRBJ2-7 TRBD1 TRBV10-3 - CAIRADRGGYEQYF TGTGCCATCAGAGCCGACAGGGGAGGCTACGAGCAGTACTTC
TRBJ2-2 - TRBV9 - CASSVEVASTGELFF TGTGCCAGCAGCGTAGAGGTAGCGAGCACCGGGGAGCTGTTTTTT
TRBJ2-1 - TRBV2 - CASSEAGLGEQFF TGTGCCAGCAGTGAAGCAGGGTTGGGTGAGCAGTTCTTC
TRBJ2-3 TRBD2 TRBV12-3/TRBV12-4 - CASSCGGSGDTQYF TGTGCCAGCAGTTGCGGGGGGAGCGGAGATACGCAGTATTTT
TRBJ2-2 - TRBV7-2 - CASSSRNTGELFF TGTGCCAGCAGCTCCAGGAACACCGGGGAGCTGTTTTTT
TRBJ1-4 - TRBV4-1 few CASSQDRGIEKLFF TGCGCCAGCAGCCAAGATCGTGGGATTGAAAAACTGTTTTTT
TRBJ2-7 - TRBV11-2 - CASTPSPGAYEQYF TGTGCCAGCACCCCGAGCCCGGGAGCCTACGAGCAGTACTTC
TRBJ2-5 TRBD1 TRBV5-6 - CASSKETGGPRYF TGTGCCAGCAGCAAAGAGACAGGGGGACCAAGGTACTTC